One sample yielded the 5 T cell receptor beta chains listed below, sequenced in a study of identical twins. From the 5' RACE reads, TCRdb called clonotypes with MiXCR, one entry per CDR3 protein. The table includes 500,000 to 650,000 distinct CDR3 sequences, about 20% detected once. The same data also contributed to another study, on yellow fever vaccine responses in identical twins.

Sequenced input: CD4+ T cells sorted from blood. The receptors originated from a woman in her late teens or twenties in good health.

This sequence joins TRBV5-1 and TRBJ2-3; tentative D call: TRBD2 (5 bases). Germline V CDR1 and CDR2: SGHRS, YFSETQ. The CDR3 is 14 residues long. Deletions cut 2 bases from V and 4 bases from J, with 11 bases between. The DNA of the CDR3 is TGCGCCAGCAGCTTCTCACTAGATTCAGATACGCAGTATTTT. Its protein product is CASSFSLDSDTQYF.

The rearrangement uses TRBV5-6 and TRBJ1-4, with 7 bases matching TRBD1. Germline loops: CDR1 SGHDT, CDR2 YYEEEE. The J segment lost 7 bases and the V segment lost 4 bases, leaving 4 bases of the junction unmatched. This CDR3 has 13 residues. The CDR3 coding sequence is TGTGCCAGCAGCCCCGGGACAGTTGAAAAACTGTTTTTT. The encoded protein is CASSPGTVEKLFF.

The chain is built from TRBV29-1 and TRBJ2-1, with D possibly matching TRBD2 (5 bases). The germline V and J ends were trimmed by 6 bases and 7 bases, with 22 bases remaining between them. Per germline, CDR1 SQVTM and CDR2 ANQGSEA. The CDR3 is 15 amino acids. The CDR3 loop is CSVKGPIVGGNEQFF. CDR3 DNA: TGCAGCGTGAAGGGCCCTATTGTCGGAGGAAATGAGCAGTTCTTC.

This clonotype has more than one count but fewer than ten. The V call is TRBV6-1, the J call TRBJ1-1; D is unresolved. Trimming shortened V by 6 bases and J by 2 bases, and 10 bases separated the two germline ends. This CDR3 region has 13 residues. Per the germline V gene, CDR1 is MNHNS and CDR2 is SASEGT. The CDR3 loop is CASREMGNTEAFF. The CDR3 nucleotides are TGTGCCAGCAGGGAGATGGGAAACACTGAAGCTTTCTTT.

This clonotype was seen a handful of times. The V call is TRBV15, the J call TRBJ1-2; D is possibly TRBD1 (6 bases). V gave up 1 base and J gave up 3 bases, with 6 bases separating them. The CDR3 covers 13 residues. Germline loops: CDR1 LNHNV, CDR2 YYDKDF (reference sequence). CDR3 sequence (DNA): TGTGCCACCAGCAGAGGGACAGACTATGGCTACACCTTC. Protein: CATSRGTDYGYTF.